This TCR beta chain emerged from a study of cytomegalovirus exposure and HLA in healthy donors. Overall study findings and caveats: Using the classifier, cytomegalovirus status was reportedly diagnosed with high specificity and sensitivity.

Points on this clone: No antigen is known for it.

The CDR3 has 17 amino acids. From germline, CDR1 is SGHTA and CDR2 FQGNSA. The trim removed 4 bases at V and 7 bases at J, leaving 12 bases unmatched. Some clones are missing from TCRdb's copy, which holds only in-frame ones; the method was immunoSEQ multiplex PCR. The table lists 130,000 to 150,000 clones, around 90% of them singletons. The source of this sequence is a woman aged 18 to 35 in good health and CMV-seropositive. The V call is TRBV7-2, the J call TRBJ2-1, with 11 positions matching TRBD2. Source material: PBMCs. The CDR3 is CASSSNLLAGDMNEQFF. The DNA of the CDR3 is TGTGCCAGCAGCTCTAACCTACTAGCGGGAGACATGAATGAGCAGTTCTTC. Based on the CDR3 plus reference TRBV7-2 and TRBJ2-1, the full variable domain is GAGVSQSPSNKVTEKGKDVELRCDPISGHTALYWYRQSLGQGLEFLIYFQGNSAPDKSGLPSDRFSAERTGGSVSTLTIQRTQQEDSAVYLCASSSNLLAGDMNEQFFGPGTRLTVL.